What follows are 15 T cell receptor beta chains derived from one specimen sequenced in a study of Ad26.COV2.S vaccination and SARS-CoV-2 variants. Data came from immunoSEQ multiplex PCR; TCRdb stores just in-frame clones and leaves some out. Of some 190,000 clones listed, 70% to 90% are singletons. This specimen was peripheral blood, taken after recovery from COVID-19. The receptor set was obtained from a human donor who had recovered from COVID-19.

This clone is categorized as medium-sized (0.01 to 0.1%). CDR3 bases: TGTGCCAGCACCCAGGGGCGCAGTGGCTACACCTTC. It encodes CASTQGRSGYTF. V gene TRBV6-5 combines with J gene TRBJ1-2; weak D call: TRBD1 (6 bases). Germline CDR1 MNHEY, CDR2 SVGAGI. V was clipped by 7 bases and J by 7 bases, with 13 bases between them. This CDR3 comprises 12 residues.

J is TRBJ2-3 and V is TRBV18; TRBD1 matches 7 bases. Germline V gives CDR1 KGHSH, CDR2 LQKENI. With V trimmed by 3 bases and J by 0 bases, 6 bases remained unmatched. This CDR3 is 16 amino acids long. The CDR3 coding sequence is TGTGCCAGCTCACCTCGACAGGGATTCAGCACAGATACGCAGTATTTT. Its translation: CASSPRQGFSTDTQYF.

This clone was seen more than once but under ten times. The genes are TRBV14 and TRBJ1-1; the D gene is possibly TRBD1 (5 bases). Trimming stripped 4 bases from V and 4 bases from J, with 13 bases between. The CDR3 length is 14 residues. Germline lookup yields CDR1 SGHDN and CDR2 FVKESK. The CDR3 loop reads CASSPQVGGTEAFF. The CDR3 coding sequence is TGTGCCAGCAGCCCCCAGGTGGGGGGCACTGAAGCTTTCTTT.

This chain links TRBV5-5 with TRBJ1-1; D gene ambiguous. The CDR3 totals 12 residues. V lost 4 bases to trimming and J lost 1 base, with 5 bases between them. The germline V gene encodes CDR1 SGHKS and CDR2 YYEKEE (reference sequence). The CDR3 sequence: CASSAGNTEAFF. The CDR3 nucleotides read TGTGCCAGCAGCGCCGGGAACACTGAAGCTTTCTTT.

The chain couples TRBV2 to TRBJ1-4; D not certain. V dropped 8 bases and J dropped 5 bases, with 9 bases sitting between them. Germline V gene data show CDR1 as SNHLY and CDR2 as FYNNEI. The CDR3 extends over 12 amino acids. DNA for the CDR3: TGTGCCAGCGAAAGGGCAAATGAAAAACTGTTTTTT. Translation: CASERANEKLFF.

The chain employs TRBV10-3 and TRBJ1-3; D is ambiguous. V lost 0 bases and J 0 bases, leaving 9 bases between the germline ends. Germline-derived CDR1 and CDR2 are ENHRY and SYGVKD. There are 16 residues in the CDR3. The DNA of the CDR3 is TGTGCCATCAGTGAGTCGAAGGCCCCCTCTGGAAACACCATATATTTT. Translated, it gives CAISESKAPSGNTIYF.

The DNA of the CDR3 is TGTGCCAGCAGTTTAAGCGGACAGGGGGCCTCCTACGAGCAGTACTTC. Protein: CASSLSGQGASYEQYF. This rearrangement joins TRBV27 to TRBJ2-7, with TRBD1 matching over 11 bases. Germline CDR1 and CDR2: MNHEY and SMNVEV (reference sequence). The CDR3 is made up of 16 amino acids. V was pared by 2 bases and J by 0 bases, with 3 bases of the junction left unmatched.

About this clone itself: Other DNA variants within this sample encode the same CDR3. V usage is TRBV19 and J usage is TRBJ1-1; TRBD1 might be the D (5 bases). CDR1 and CDR2 (germline): LNHDA, SQIVND (reference sequence). The CDR3 runs to 13 residues. Trimming stripped 2 bases from V and 1 base from J, with 5 bases between. The CDR3 reads CASSITGNTEAFF. The DNA for the CDR3 is TGTGCCAGTAGTATAACAGGGAACACTGAAGCTTTCTTT.

The rearrangement joins TRBV5-1 to TRBJ1-1; unclear D gene. This CDR3 spans 16 amino acids. Germline-derived CDR1 and CDR2 are SGHRS and YFSETQ. The ends were cut back, 0 bases at V and 3 bases at J, with 15 bases in the middle. The CDR3 DNA reads as TGCGCCAGCAGCTTGGCGGTGAATTCAAGGGACACTGAAGCTTTCTTT. This translates into CASSLAVNSRDTEAFF.

The gene calls are TRBV27 and TRBJ2-2; TRBD2 matches 7 bases. V shed 3 bases, J shed 0 bases, and the junction held 7 bases outside the gene matches. Germline V lookup: CDR1 MNHEY, CDR2 SMNVEV (reference sequence). The CDR3 has 17 residues. This CDR3 reads CASSLVAGTANTGELFF. The CDR3, as DNA: TGTGCCAGCAGTTTGGTAGCGGGTACTGCGAACACCGGGGAGCTGTTTTTT.

This rearrangement joins TRBV7-9 to TRBJ1-2; 7 bases align to TRBD1. The CDR3 contains 13 residues. Germline V lookup: CDR1 SEHNR, CDR2 FQNEAQ (reference sequence). V shed 1 base, J shed 6 bases, and the junction held 2 bases outside the gene matches. CDR3 region: CASSLGDSDGYTF. DNA for the CDR3: TGTGCCAGCAGCTTAGGGGACAGTGATGGCTACACCTTC.

V and J are TRBV29-1 and TRBJ2-7; no reliable D call. Trimming removed 2 bases at V and 5 bases at J, with 13 bases between. The length of the CDR3 is 13 residues. Germline V gene lookup returns CDR1 SQVTM and CDR2 ANQGSEA. In DNA, the CDR3 is TGCAGCGTTGAATCTCAAAAAAGGAACGAGCAGTACTTC. This translates into CSVESQKRNEQYF.

The rearrangement uses TRBV21-1 and TRBJ2-1; the tabulated D call, TRBD2, remains unverified against the DNA. TRBV21-1 is a recognized pseudogene. The CDR3 loop spans 19 amino acids. As DNA, the CDR3 is TGTGCCAGCAGCAAATTCAGGACTAGCGGGATGAGCTCCTACAATGAGCAGTTCTTC. Translating it yields CASSKFRTSGMSSYNEQFF.

The sample holds one count of this clone. V usage is TRBV7-6 and J usage is TRBJ2-3, with 14 bases fitting TRBD2. CDR1 SGHVS and CDR2 FNYEAQ come from the germline V gene. V shed 5 bases and J 1 base; nucleotides not matched to a gene: 8. This CDR3 spans 18 amino acids. DNA of the CDR3: TGTGCCAGCAGCATGACTAGCGGGAGGGCCGGAGGCACAGATACGCAGTATTTT. Translation: CASSMTSGRAGGTDTQYF.

The CDR3 region is CASSFGRNTEAFF. The CDR3 nucleotides read TGTGCCAGCAGCTTCGGGCGGAACACTGAAGCTTTCTTT. V and J are TRBV7-2 and TRBJ1-1, with D uncertain. CDR3 length equals 13 residues. Germline-derived CDR1 and CDR2 are SGHTA and FQGNSA. V was clipped by 3 bases and J by 1 base, with 6 bases between them.